This TCR beta chain was sequenced during a study of post-analysis software for immune sequencing data. Incorporated into the TCR beta cDNA libraries were unique molecular identifiers, which served to reduce PCR and sequencing biases. TCRdb reprocessed the PCR reads via MiXCR and lists one record per CDR3 protein. The sample holds some 690,000 distinct CDR3 sequences, approximately 60% seen once. Germline CDR1 reads LGHNT; CDR2 reads FRNRAP. The CDR3 is 16 amino acids. The V end lost 0 bases, the J end lost 0 bases, and 11 bases lay between the germline ends. A remark on this clonotype: Its cognate antigen is unknown.

Study results and caveats: Relative to controls, patients had five TRBV segments at higher frequency, with TRBV5-6, TRBV5-1 and TRBV20-1 among these.

The sequence derives from a girl aged 2-15 years with multiple sclerosis. Sequenced sample: blood. The rearrangement uses TRBV12-5 and TRBJ1-2; D gene ambiguous. The CDR3 coding sequence is TGTGCTAGTGGTTTGGTGCTCGCAGGAGCTAACTATGGCTACACCTTC. As protein: CASGLVLAGANYGYTF. The full variable domain, in which reference TRBV12-5 and TRBJ1-2 provide the parts outside the CDR3, is DARVTQTPRHKVTEMGQEVTMRCQPILGHNTVFWYRQTMMQGLELLAYFRNRAPLDDSGMPKDRFSAEMPDATLATLKIQPSEPRDSAVYFCASGLVLAGANYGYTFGSGTRLTVV.